The 5 T cell receptor beta chains in this list originate from one sample, sequenced in a study of shared clonotypes between healthy human individuals. The data were produced by immunoSEQ multiplex PCR, yet TCRdb's version contains in-frame clones alone and is incomplete. The sample has approximately 2,000,000 clones, 85% to 95% seen once. Sequences were obtained from naive CD4+ T cells from PBMCs. Indicated subset: CD45RA+ positively selected. These TCRs come from a man between 18 and 35 years old in good health. Some clones in this sample may be carry-over from other donors' samples.

This clone was counted once. The chain has TRBV6-5 and TRBJ1-2; D perhaps matches TRBD1 (6 bases). Germline values: CDR1 MNHEY, CDR2 SVGAGI. V lost 2 bases and J 8 bases, leaving 15 bases between the germline ends. There are 14 residues in the CDR3. This chain's CDR3 is CASSYQGRYGGYTF. The CDR3 DNA reads as TGTGCCAGCAGTTACCAGGGGCGGTATGGCGGCTACACCTTC.

The genes are TRBV7-3 and TRBJ2-3; a possible D gene is TRBD1 (6 bases). From germline, CDR1 is SGHTA and CDR2 FQGTGA. The length of the CDR3 is 14 residues. Trimming took 7 bases from V and 2 from J, leaving 13 bases between them. In DNA form, the CDR3 reads TGTGCCAGCAAGGCAGGGGTCGTCACAGATACGCAGTATTTT. The encoded protein is CASKAGVVTDTQYF.

CDR3 region: CASSRDRVVDTQYF. The CDR3 region has the DNA TGTGCCAGCTCACGGGACAGGGTGGTAGATACGCAGTATTTT. The V and J genes are TRBV18 and TRBJ2-3; 9 positions match TRBD1. The CDR3 is 14 amino acids. Germline V gene lookup returns CDR1 KGHSH and CDR2 LQKENI. V lost 4 bases and J lost 5; bases outside the gene matches: 4.

The V gene is TRBV10-2, the J gene TRBJ2-1, with TRBD2 matching 10 bases. Germline values: CDR1 WSHSY, CDR2 SAAADI. V shed 3 bases, J shed 8 bases, and the junction held 7 bases outside the gene matches. This CDR3 comprises 15 residues. The CDR3 region is CASSEIAGGGDEQFF. DNA of the CDR3: TGCGCCAGCAGTGAAATAGCGGGAGGAGGGGATGAGCAGTTCTTC.

The J gene is TRBJ2-3, the V gene TRBV21-1. TRBV21-1 is recorded as a pseudogene. This CDR3 has 15 amino acids. The CDR3, as DNA: TGTGCCAGCAGCAAAGTACCAAATCCTGGAGATACGCAGTATTTT. Translating it yields CASSKVPNPGDTQYF.